The entry below gives a single T cell receptor beta chain sequence along with its context. Its antigen is undetermined. These data are taken from a study of T-cell reconstitution after alpha-beta-depleted transplantation in children. The CDR3 loop spans 13 amino acids. V dropped 4 bases and J dropped 7; count of bases not matched to a gene: 5. The germline V gene has CDR1 KGHSH and CDR2 LQKENI. Researchers prepared the TCRbeta library using unique molecular identifiers, the study reports. TCRdb analysed the PCR reads with MiXCR anew, one entry per CDR3 protein. The sample lists some 840,000 distinct CDR3 sequences; about 15% were seen once. Study-wide points: Reported findings indicate that, about two months after transplant, alpha-beta T cells came from several hundred expanded clones, which were derived from non-depleted graft cells. One year after transplant, T-cell counts and diversity came mostly from newly produced T cells.

The chain carries TRBV18 and TRBJ2-7, with TRBD1 matching over 9 bases. The input for sequencing was PBMCs, mostly from graft donor cells, taken 360 days after TCRalphabeta/CD19-depleted stem cell transplant. This sequence originates from a male patient aged 10 to 17 who had a stem cell transplant for acute lymphoblastic leukemia, so the T cells may come from the graft donor. The CDR3 DNA reads as TGTGCCAGCTCACTGGGGACAGGGAGGGAGCAGTACTTC. It encodes CASSLGTGREQYF.